A single sample gave rise to the 5 T cell receptor beta chains below, sequenced in a study of Ad26.COV2.S vaccination and SARS-CoV-2 variants. Produced via immunoSEQ multiplex PCR; TCRdb's table is partial and in-frame only. The sample carries 410,000 or so clones, 75% to 95% recorded once. Regarding treatment: over 15 received Ad26.COV2.S at low or high dose, single or two shots; a few received placebo; per-sample allocation not given. All samples were drawn on day 63, counting from the first vaccine or placebo injection. Source: peripheral blood, taken in a trial of Ad26.COV2.S vaccine versus placebo. The source of these receptors is a person between 18 and 59 years old who received the Ad26.COV2.S COVID-19 vaccine or a placebo.

In this sample, this clone turned up once. The chain recombines TRBV6-4 with TRBJ2-1; 12 positions match TRBD2. CDR1 is MRHNA and CDR2 is SNTAGT in the germline V gene. With V trimmed by 8 bases and J by 15 bases, 5 bases remained unmatched. The CDR3 covers 11 residues. CDR3 residues: CASDLAGGGFF. Here the CDR3 DNA reads TGTGCCAGCGATCTAGCGGGAGGGGGGTTCTTC.

The J gene is TRBJ2-2, the V gene TRBV2; no firm D call. The CDR3 runs to 12 residues. Per germline, CDR1 SNHLY and CDR2 FYNNEI. V lost 6 bases and J 5 bases, leaving 7 bases between the germline ends. The CDR3 DNA sequence: TGTGCCAGCAGCCTAGTGACCGGGGAGCTGTTTTTT. Protein: CASSLVTGELFF. Using reference TRBV2 and TRBJ2-2 for the parts outside the CDR3, the full variable domain is EPEVTQTPSHQVTQMGQEVILRCVPISNHLYFYWYRQILGQKVEFLVSFYNNEISEKSEIFDDQFSVERPDGSNFTLKIRSTKLEDSAMYFCASSLVTGELFFGEGSRLTVL.

The chain combines TRBV19 with TRBJ1-5, with D maybe TRBD1 (5 bases). The germline gives CDR1 LNHDA, CDR2 SQIVND (reference sequence). Trimming pared 2 bases from V and 3 bases from J, leaving 8 bases between. This CDR3 is built from 14 residues. This CDR3 reads CASSIQGPNQPQHF. The CDR3 bases are TGTGCCAGTAGTATACAGGGCCCCAATCAGCCCCAGCATTTT.

The V gene is TRBV6-5, the J gene TRBJ2-1; 10 positions match TRBD2. V gave up 10 bases and J gave up 5 bases; unmatched junction bases: 5. This CDR3 has 13 amino acids. Germline lookup yields CDR1 MNHEY and CDR2 SVGAGI. CDR3 residues: CATRLAGNNEQFF. The CDR3 DNA reads TGTGCCACCCGACTAGCGGGTAACAATGAGCAGTTCTTC.

The CDR3 loop is CASSLLGSDTQYF. The CDR3 DNA sequence: TGTGCCAGCAGTCTATTGGGTTCAGATACGCAGTATTTT. V gene TRBV5-8 combines with J gene TRBJ2-3; D gene uncertain. Trimming took off 5 bases at V and 4 bases at J, with 11 bases between the two ends. CDR1 is SGHTS and CDR2 is YDEGEE in the germline V gene. The CDR3 is 13 amino acids. The entire variable domain, with the rest obtained from reference TRBV5-8 and TRBJ2-3, is as follows: EAGVTQSPTHLIKTRGQQATLRCSPISGHTSVYWYQQALGLGLQFLLWYDEGEERNRGNFPPRFSGRQFPNYSSELNVNALELEDSALYLCASSLLGSDTQYFGPGTRLTVL.